The TCR beta chain described here comes from a study of T cell responses to AZD1222 COVID-19 vaccine. TCRdb's copy holds only in-frame clones and misses some; the assay was immunoSEQ multiplex PCR. Among tens of thousands of clones listed, approximately 90% were seen once. Notes on this clone: The antigen is not known.

The CDR3 length is 15 residues. Germline V gene lookup returns CDR1 ENHRY and CDR2 SYGVKD. The V end lost 4 bases, the J end lost 5 bases, and 15 bases lay between the germline ends. General study results and limits: The repertoires were collected only after the peak T cell response. Recipients of AZD1222 seropositive at baseline numbered only 5 or 6.

Sequences were derived from peripheral blood, sampled on day 0 of AZD1222 vaccination. V gene TRBV10-3 combines with J gene TRBJ2-1; TRBD2 is a possible D gene (5 bases). The sequence came from an adult in good health. CDR3: CAISALYVGDNEQFF. The CDR3 region has the DNA TGTGCCATCAGTGCCTTATACGTCGGGGACAATGAGCAGTTCTTC.